The 10 T cell receptor beta chains presented below share a single source sample, sequenced in a study of T cell changes during pregnancy in multiple sclerosis. Profiling relied on immunoSEQ multiplex PCR, and the TCRdb table lists in-frame clones only, not all of them. The sample records about 42,000 clones, 80% to 90% being singletons. The input for sequencing was CD4+ T cells from peripheral blood mononuclear cells, taken before pregnancy. The receptors here all came from a female donor with multiple sclerosis, enrolled in a pregnancy study.

The chain recombines TRBV5-6 with TRBJ2-6; no clear D gene. This CDR3 is 15 amino acids long. Trimming pared 4 bases from V and 0 bases from J, leaving 8 bases between. Germline V gene sequence: CDR1 SGHDT, CDR2 YYEEEE. As DNA, the CDR3 is TGTGCCAGCAGCGCGGTTAGCTCTGGGGCCAACGTCCTGACTTTC. This translates into CASSAVSSGANVLTF.

The chain has TRBV11-3 and TRBJ2-1; 10 nucleotides agree with TRBD2. The CDR3 covers 18 residues. Germline V gene data show CDR1 as SGHNT and CDR2 as YENEEA. J gave up 5 bases and V 0 bases, and 10 bases lay outside the gene matches. CDR3 amino acids: CASSLEQGGTSVNNEQFF. CDR3 in DNA: TGTGCCAGCAGCTTAGAGCAGGGGGGGACTAGCGTTAACAATGAGCAGTTCTTC.

The rearrangement joins TRBV19 to TRBJ2-1; 7 bases map to TRBD1. The CDR3 has 14 residues. Germline V gives CDR1 LNHDA, CDR2 SQIVND (reference sequence). Germline trimming cut 4 bases from V and 3 bases from J; bases unmatched to any gene: 3. The CDR3 loop reads CASSTDRVYNEQFF. Here the CDR3 DNA reads TGTGCCAGTAGTACAGACAGGGTCTACAATGAGCAGTTCTTC.

This clone appeared a few times. The chain is built from TRBV6-5 and TRBJ1-2, with 7 positions matching TRBD1. The junction had 13 bases not matched to a gene; V was cut back by 8 bases and J by 4 bases. The CDR3 totals 15 residues. Germline values: CDR1 MNHEY, CDR2 SVGAGI. The CDR3 bases are TGTGCCAGCTCTCCCCTAGACAGGGTCGGCTATGGCTACACCTTC. This codes for CASSPLDRVGYGYTF.

This clone was counted ten times or more. The chain carries TRBV12-5 and TRBJ1-5, with D possibly matching TRBD1 (5 bases). CDR1 and CDR2 from the germline V gene are LGHNT and FRNRAP. With 2 bases removed from V and 4 bases from J, the gap between germline ends came to 24 bases. The CDR3 sequence is 19 residues long. The CDR3: CASGLLEGIQIRPNQPQHF. In nucleotides, the CDR3 is TGTGCTAGTGGTTTGTTGGAGGGGATCCAAATTCGTCCTAATCAGCCCCAGCATTTT.

The rearrangement uses TRBV5-6 and TRBJ1-3; D is ambiguous. V dropped 1 base and J dropped 0 bases, with 17 bases sitting between them. Germline V gene sequence: CDR1 SGHDT, CDR2 YYEEEE. The CDR3 consists of 18 residues. CDR3 bases: TGTGCCAGCAGCTTGTTTGCAACAGCCATTAACTCTGGAAACACCATATATTTT. It specifies CASSLFATAINSGNTIYF.

The rearrangement joins TRBV2 to TRBJ2-3; possible D gene TRBD2, 6 bases. The CDR3 runs to 13 residues. Germline V CDR1 and CDR2: SNHLY, FYNNEI. The V and J ends lost 7 bases and 5 bases respectively, with 13 bases between them. Here the CDR3 reads CASTPLRGDTQYF. For the CDR3, the DNA is TGTGCCAGCACCCCCCTGCGGGGAGATACGCAGTATTTT.

The chain joins TRBV6-1 to TRBJ2-7; 7 bases agree with TRBD2. The CDR3 runs to 15 residues. Germline V CDR1 and CDR2: MNHNS, SASEGT. V shed 6 bases, J shed 3 bases, and the junction held 11 bases outside the gene matches. The CDR3: CASSSASGADYEQYF. The CDR3 nucleotides are TGTGCCAGCAGCTCCGCTAGCGGCGCCGACTACGAGCAGTACTTC.

The chain links TRBV7-4 to TRBJ2-7, with 7 bases identical to TRBD2. The germline V gene has CDR1 SGHVT and CDR2 SQSDAQ. V lost 9 bases to trimming and J lost 5 bases; unmatched junction nucleotides: 16. CDR3 length: 15 amino acids. The CDR3 DNA follows: TGTGCCAGTCCCAACGTGGAGGTGCGGGAGAACGAGCAGTACTTC. Protein: CASPNVEVRENEQYF. The entire variable domain, with the rest obtained from reference TRBV7-4 and TRBJ2-7, is as follows: GAGVSQSPRYKVAKRGRDVALRCDSISGHVTLYWYRQTLGQGSEVLTYSQSDAQRDKSGRPSGRFSAERPERSVSTLKIQRTEQGDSAVYLCASPNVEVRENEQYFGPGTRLTVT.

The chain joins TRBV27 to TRBJ1-2; 7 nucleotides align to TRBD1. Germline V gives CDR1 MNHEY, CDR2 SMNVEV (reference sequence). This CDR3 spans 13 amino acids. With 3 bases clipped from V and 4 bases from J, the junction kept 2 bases outside the gene matches. CDR3 nucleotides: TGTGCCAGCAGTTTTCAGGGGGGCTATGGCTACACCTTC. Translated, it gives CASSFQGGYGYTF.